Listed here are 30 T cell receptor beta chains from one sample, sequenced in a study of cytomegalovirus exposure and HLA in healthy donors. A multiplex PCR was run with 60 Vbeta primers and 13 Jbeta primers. Method: immunoSEQ multiplex PCR; TCRdb's copy keeps in-frame clones and lacks some. This table has 100,000 to 150,000 clones, around 70% appearing once. Material for sequencing was PBMCs. These receptors all come from a human donor in good health.

The table lists this clone with a count of one. The chain links TRBV5-8 to TRBJ1-5; D uncertain. CDR3 length: 13 amino acids. CDR1 is SGHTS and CDR2 is YDEGEE in the germline V gene. V was cut by 1 base and J by 7 bases, with 9 bases left in between. The CDR3: CASSLQTGQPQHF. CDR3 DNA sequence: TGTGCCAGCAGCTTGCAAACCGGGCAGCCCCAGCATTTT.

This chain uses TRBV5-4 with TRBJ2-7; no clear D. The V end was cut by 0 bases, the J end by 0 bases, with 10 bases between. This CDR3 is 15 amino acids long. From germline, CDR1 is SGHNT and CDR2 YYREEE (reference sequence). In DNA, the CDR3 is TGTGCCAGCAGCTTGGCAGGTTTAAGCTCCTACGAGCAGTACTTC. The encoded protein is CASSLAGLSSYEQYF.

Comment on this clone: The germline gene is not matched at one end of the junction; a read error may be the cause. V and J are TRBV27 and TRBJ2-7; 14 nucleotides match TRBD2. The CDR3 covers 18 residues. Germline CDR1 and CDR2: MNHEY and SMNVEV (reference sequence). The CDR3 DNA sequence: TGTGCCAGCAGTGTATCCGGGACTAGCGGGAGAAGGTCCTACGAGCAGTACTTC. It translates to CASSVSGTSGRRSYEQYF.

In this sample, this clone turned up once. This chain connects TRBV19 to TRBJ1-5; no firm D call. CDR1 and CDR2 from the germline V gene are LNHDA and SQIVND (reference sequence). V lost 2 bases and J lost 4, with 15 bases in between. The CDR3 has 16 residues. CDR3 sequence: CASSILTGNLNQPQHF. The CDR3 DNA reads as TGTGCCAGTAGTATACTAACCGGGAACCTTAATCAGCCCCAGCATTTT.

J is TRBJ1-4 and V is TRBV7-9; TRBD1 matches at 8 bases. Trimming at V came to 1 base and at J to 2 bases, leaving 3 bases not matched to a gene. CDR3 length: 16 residues. Germline CDR1 SEHNR, CDR2 FQNEAQ (reference sequence). This chain's CDR3 is CASSLGQGTTNEKLFF. CDR3 nucleotides: TGTGCCAGCAGCTTAGGACAGGGGACTACTAATGAAAAACTGTTTTTT.

CDR3 region: CASSRAGVSLDTQYF. For the CDR3, the DNA is TGCGCCAGCAGCCGAGCGGGGGTTAGTTTGGATACGCAGTATTTT. The chain couples TRBV4-1 to TRBJ2-3; 8 bases are a match to TRBD2. The CDR3 is 15 amino acids. The V segment lost 4 bases and the J segment 6 bases; nucleotides outside the gene matches: 9. Germline lookup yields CDR1 MGHRA and CDR2 YSYEKL.

The CDR3 DNA sequence: TGTGCCAGCAGTGGGGGGCCCAATAGCAATCAGCCCCAGCATTTT. It codes for CASSGGPNSNQPQHF. The V gene is TRBV2, the J gene TRBJ1-5; maybe TRBD1 (6 bases). Germline V gene lookup returns CDR1 SNHLY and CDR2 FYNNEI. V was clipped by 4 bases and J by 0 bases, with 10 bases between them. The CDR3 contains 15 residues.

The chain carries TRBV4-2 and TRBJ1-6; 9 bases line up with TRBD1. The CDR3 has 15 residues. CDR1 and CDR2 (germline): LGHNA, YNFKEQ. J was trimmed by 9 bases and V by 2 bases; bases with no gene match: 5. DNA for the CDR3: TGTGCCAGCAGCCAACCTACAGGGGGCGGTTCACCCCTCCACTTT. Its protein product is CASSQPTGGGSPLHF.

The chain links TRBV28 to TRBJ1-2, with a weak D call TRBD1 (6 bases). Germline V gene lookup returns CDR1 MDHEN and CDR2 SYDVKM. The CDR3 is 13 amino acids. Trimming removed 7 bases from V and 4 bases from J, with 13 bases in between. The CDR3 DNA reads TGTGCCAGCAAGGGGCGGGGGGCCTATGGCTACACCTTC. Translation: CASKGRGAYGYTF.

This rearrangement joins TRBV6-5 to TRBJ1-2; D is unclear. The CDR3 runs to 13 residues. With 5 bases removed from V and 4 bases from J, the gap between germline ends came to 11 bases. Germline CDR1 is MNHEY and CDR2 is SVGAGI. CDR3 sequence reads: CASSPVGLYGYTF. The CDR3 coding sequence is TGTGCCAGCAGTCCCGTGGGCCTCTATGGCTACACCTTC.

This clone has only one observation. At one end the junction does not follow the germline gene, possibly because of a read error. The gene calls are TRBV7-7 and TRBJ2-1; D is undetermined. Germline V lookup: CDR1 SSHAT, CDR2 FNYEAQ (reference sequence). The length of the CDR3 is 15 residues. For the CDR3, the DNA is TGTGCTAGCAGCTTAGGAGCTTTCGATTTCAATGAGCAGTTCTTC. Its translation: CASSLGAFDFNEQFF.

This clone came up a few times. The CDR3 reads CAWSPNPDSNNQPQHF. DNA of the CDR3: TGTGCCTGGAGTCCCAATCCAGACAGTAACAATCAGCCCCAGCATTTT. V usage is TRBV30 and J usage is TRBJ1-5, with D tentatively TRBD1 (5 bases). V lost 2 bases and J 3 bases, leaving 17 bases between the germline ends. The length of the CDR3 is 16 residues. CDR1 GTSNPN and CDR2 SVGIG come from the germline V gene (reference sequence).

The chain joins TRBV5-4 to TRBJ2-3; D unclear. The germline V gene has CDR1 SGHNT and CDR2 YYREEE (reference sequence). The V end lost 4 bases, the J end lost 3 bases, and 6 bases lay between the germline ends. There are 12 residues in the CDR3. The CDR3 nucleotides are TGTGCCAGCAGCCTCAGAACAGATACGCAGTATTTT. It codes for CASSLRTDTQYF.

A single count supports this clone. This sequence joins TRBV7-8 and TRBJ2-3; a possible D gene is TRBD2 (5 bases). Trimming took off 3 bases at V and 4 bases at J, with 8 bases between the two ends. This CDR3 has 13 residues. Germline CDR1 and CDR2: SGHVS and FQNEAQ. The CDR3 spells CASSLYGADTQYF. The CDR3 nucleotides are TGTGCCAGCAGCTTGTACGGGGCAGATACGCAGTATTTT.

The gene calls are TRBV11-3 and TRBJ2-5, with 10 nucleotides matching TRBD1. J was trimmed by 5 bases and V by 2 bases; bases with no gene match: 2. Germline assignment: CDR1 SGHNT and CDR2 YENEEA. The CDR3 runs 14 residues. Written as DNA, the CDR3 is TGTGCCAGCAGCTTATCGGGACAGGGGGAGACCCAGTACTTC. Amino acid sequence: CASSLSGQGETQYF.

V usage is TRBV30 and J usage is TRBJ2-3; D is undetermined. Trimming stripped 0 bases from V and 3 bases from J, with 4 bases between. Germline CDR1 and CDR2: GTSNPN and SVGIG (reference sequence). The CDR3 has 12 amino acids. CDR3: CAWSVLTDTQYF. In nucleotides, the CDR3 is TGTGCCTGGAGTGTACTGACAGATACGCAGTATTTT.

The chain employs TRBV28 and TRBJ2-5, with 9 bases matching TRBD1. The CDR3 covers 18 residues. Germline CDR1 MDHEN, CDR2 SYDVKM. V shed 3 bases and J 5 bases; nucleotides not matched to a gene: 16. CDR3 residues: CASSFLDRGSVFRETQYF. CDR3 nucleotides: TGTGCCAGCAGTTTCCTTGACAGGGGGTCAGTTTTCCGGGAGACCCAGTACTTC.

This clone has only one observation. V is TRBV7-9 and J is TRBJ1-1; D unresolved. The CDR3 is made up of 14 amino acids. Trimming removed 2 bases at V and 3 bases at J, with 10 bases between. Germline V lookup: CDR1 SEHNR, CDR2 FQNEAQ (reference sequence). The CDR3 region has the DNA TGTGCCAGCAGCTTAAGAAACGCGGACACTGAAGCTTTCTTT. Translated, it gives CASSLRNADTEAFF.

The V call is TRBV9, the J call TRBJ2-5; 8 bases are shared with TRBD2. Germline CDR1 SGDLS, CDR2 YYNGEE. The CDR3 covers 16 residues. After removal of 0 bases from V and 5 bases from J, the junction contained 9 bases not matched to a gene. The CDR3 sequence: CASSVGTGGREETQYF. The DNA of the CDR3 is TGTGCCAGCAGCGTAGGAACGGGAGGGCGCGAGGAGACCCAGTACTTC.

V usage is TRBV2 and J usage is TRBJ1-5, with TRBD1 matching over 7 bases. This CDR3 has 13 amino acids. V trimming: 6 bases; J trimming: 6 bases; junction bases outside the gene matches: 5. Germline V CDR1 and CDR2: SNHLY, FYNNEI. CDR3 DNA sequence: TGTGCCAGCAGACCCACAGGGGTTCAGCCCCAGCATTTT. Translated, it gives CASRPTGVQPQHF.

The chain joins TRBV20-1 to TRBJ2-2; maybe TRBD2 (5 bases). CDR3 length equals 11 residues. Germline V gene data show CDR1 as DFQATT and CDR2 as SNEGSKA (reference sequence). Between the trimmed V and J ends, which lost 6 bases and 5 bases, there was a span of 7 bases. This chain's CDR3 is CSAPGTGELFF. In DNA, the CDR3 is TGCAGTGCCCCGGGGACCGGGGAGCTGTTTTTT.

This clone was counted only a few times. The V gene is TRBV11-2, the J gene TRBJ1-2; D call uncertain. The V gene lost 1 base and the J gene lost 0 bases, with 15 bases spanning the gap. The CDR3 contains 17 residues. Germline values: CDR1 SGHAT, CDR2 FQNNGV. DNA for the CDR3: TGTGCCAGCAGCTTAGGACGCAGCGGGTCTGCTAACTATGGCTACACCTTC. Translation gives CASSLGRSGSANYGYTF.

The rearrangement uses TRBV29-1 and TRBJ2-5; TRBD1 matches at 7 bases. The end of the DNA aligns better with TRBJ2-7, so the J call may be wrong. There are 12 residues in the CDR3. Germline V lookup: CDR1 SQVTM, CDR2 ANQGSEA. CDR3: CSVRQGPDEQYF. The DNA for the CDR3 is TGCAGCGTACGACAGGGCCCCGACGAGCAGTACTTC.

This rearrangement joins TRBV5-4 to TRBJ2-7; D is possibly TRBD1 (5 bases). Germline values: CDR1 SGHNT, CDR2 YYREEE (reference sequence). The V gene lost 1 base and the J gene lost 1 base, with 9 bases spanning the gap. This CDR3 spans 14 amino acids. The CDR3 DNA sequence: TGTGCCAGCAGCTTGAGGGGATTTTCCTACGAGCAGTACTTC. Translated, it gives CASSLRGFSYEQYF.

This chain links TRBV7-6 with TRBJ2-1; TRBD1 might be the D (5 bases). In germline, CDR1 is SGHVS, CDR2 FNYEAQ. The CDR3 has 15 amino acids. Trimming left V 2 bases short and J 5 bases short, with 13 bases between. CDR3 nucleotide sequence: TGTGCCAGCAGCTTAAGTGGAACAGGCAACAATGAGCAGTTCTTC. As protein: CASSLSGTGNNEQFF.

V gene TRBV21-1 combines with J gene TRBJ2-3; the table gives TRBD1 as D, unverified against the DNA. TRBV21-1 is designated a pseudogene. The CDR3 contains 16 residues. CDR3 bases: TGTGCCAGCAGCGGGAAAAGGGGAGGACAGGCAGATACGCAGTATTTT. It yields the protein CASSGKRGGQADTQYF.

The chain couples TRBV11-2 to TRBJ2-5, with 15 bases aligning to TRBD2. This CDR3 is 18 amino acids long. J gave up 11 bases and V 2 bases, and 15 bases lay outside the gene matches. Germline CDR1 and CDR2: SGHAT and FQNNGV. CDR3 loop: CASSLRGLAGGSVGEQYF. The DNA of the CDR3 is TGTGCCAGCAGCTTACGGGGACTAGCGGGGGGTTCCGTGGGGGAGCAGTACTTC.

The chain couples TRBV7-6 to TRBJ2-7, with no clear D. Germline V gene lookup returns CDR1 SGHVS and CDR2 FNYEAQ. This CDR3 region has 14 residues. The V and J ends lost 5 bases and 2 bases respectively, with 13 bases between them. The CDR3: CASSPLVSTYEQYF. CDR3 in DNA: TGTGCCAGCAGCCCCCTAGTGAGTACCTACGAGCAGTACTTC.

The rearrangement joins TRBV28 to TRBJ2-5; TRBD2 agrees at 7 bases. This CDR3 spans 16 amino acids. The J segment lost 0 bases and the V segment lost 5 bases, leaving 9 bases of the junction unmatched. CDR1 and CDR2 (germline): MDHEN, SYDVKM. CDR3 region: CASSESGALYQETQYF. CDR3 bases: TGTGCCAGCAGTGAGAGCGGGGCCTTGTACCAAGAGACCCAGTACTTC. Full variable domain (remainder filled in from reference TRBV28 and TRBJ2-5): DVKVTQSSRYLVKRTGEKVFLECVQDMDHENMFWYRQDPGLGLRLIYFSYDVKMKEKGDIPEGYSVSREKKERFSLILESASTNQTSMYLCASSESGALYQETQYFGPGTRLLVL.

The chain couples TRBV28 to TRBJ1-3; TRBD1 matches at 7 bases. The CDR3 is 14 amino acids. CDR1 and CDR2 (germline): MDHEN, SYDVKM. The trim removed 3 bases at V and 3 bases at J, leaving 2 bases unmatched. CDR3 in amino acids: CASSFRGDGNTIYF. The CDR3 nucleotides are TGTGCCAGCAGTTTCAGGGGGGATGGAAACACCATATATTTT.